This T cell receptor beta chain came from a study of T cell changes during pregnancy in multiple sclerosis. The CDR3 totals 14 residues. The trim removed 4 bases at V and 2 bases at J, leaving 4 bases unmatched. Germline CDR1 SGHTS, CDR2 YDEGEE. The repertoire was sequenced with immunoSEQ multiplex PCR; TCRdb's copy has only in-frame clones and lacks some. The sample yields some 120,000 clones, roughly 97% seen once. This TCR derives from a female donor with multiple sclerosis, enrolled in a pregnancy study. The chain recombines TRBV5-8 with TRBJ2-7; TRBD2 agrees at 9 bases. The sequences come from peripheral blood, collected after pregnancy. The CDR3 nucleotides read TGTGCCAGCAGCCCTACTAGCGGGCCCTACGAGCAGTACTTC. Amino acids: CASSPTSGPYEQYF.